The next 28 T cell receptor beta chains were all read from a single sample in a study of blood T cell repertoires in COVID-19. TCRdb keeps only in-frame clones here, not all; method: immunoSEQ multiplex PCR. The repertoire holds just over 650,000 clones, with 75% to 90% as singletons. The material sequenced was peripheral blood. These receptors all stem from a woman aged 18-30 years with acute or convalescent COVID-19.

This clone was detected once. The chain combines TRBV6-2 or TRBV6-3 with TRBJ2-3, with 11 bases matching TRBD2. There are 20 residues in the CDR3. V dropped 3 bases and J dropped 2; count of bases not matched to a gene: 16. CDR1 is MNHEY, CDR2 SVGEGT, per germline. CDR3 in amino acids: CASSYRSGSGGAGVTDTQYF. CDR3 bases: TGTGCCAGCAGTTATCGTTCGGGTAGCGGGGGGGCCGGCGTCACAGATACGCAGTATTTT.

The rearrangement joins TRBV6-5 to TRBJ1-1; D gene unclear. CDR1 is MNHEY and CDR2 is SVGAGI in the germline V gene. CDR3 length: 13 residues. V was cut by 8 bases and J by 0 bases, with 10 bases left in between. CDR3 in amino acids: CASWRSMNTEAFF. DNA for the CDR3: TGTGCCAGCTGGCGTAGCATGAACACTGAAGCTTTCTTT.

CDR3 nucleotide sequence: TGTGCCAGCAGCCACGGGGGCAGGGGGCTTGTCACTGAAGCTTTCTTT. Protein: CASSHGGRGLVTEAFF. This chain connects TRBV7-8 to TRBJ1-1, with 8 nucleotides matching TRBD1. Per germline, CDR1 SGHVS and CDR2 FQNEAQ. J gave up 4 bases and V 5 bases, and 12 bases lay outside the gene matches. The CDR3 loop spans 16 amino acids.

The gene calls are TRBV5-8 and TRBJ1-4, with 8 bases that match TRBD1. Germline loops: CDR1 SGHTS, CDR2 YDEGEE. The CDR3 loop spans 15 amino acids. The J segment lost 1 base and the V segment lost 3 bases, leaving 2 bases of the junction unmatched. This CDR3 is CASSYGQGTNEKLFF. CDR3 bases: TGTGCCAGCAGCTACGGACAGGGAACTAATGAAAAACTGTTTTTT.

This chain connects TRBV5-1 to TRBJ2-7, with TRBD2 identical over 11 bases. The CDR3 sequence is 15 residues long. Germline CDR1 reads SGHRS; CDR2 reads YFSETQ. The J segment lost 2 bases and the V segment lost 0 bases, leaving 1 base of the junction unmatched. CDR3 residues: CASSLGSGGAYEQYF. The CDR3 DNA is TGCGCCAGCAGCTTGGGTAGCGGGGGGGCCTACGAGCAGTACTTC.

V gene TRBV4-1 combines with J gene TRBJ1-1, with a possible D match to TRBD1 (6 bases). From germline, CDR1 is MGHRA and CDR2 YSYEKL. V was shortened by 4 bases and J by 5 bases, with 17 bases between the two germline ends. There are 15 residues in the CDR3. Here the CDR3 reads CASSLGRGGKTEAFF. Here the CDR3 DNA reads TGCGCCAGCAGCCTCGGGAGGGGGGGAAAAACTGAAGCTTTCTTT.

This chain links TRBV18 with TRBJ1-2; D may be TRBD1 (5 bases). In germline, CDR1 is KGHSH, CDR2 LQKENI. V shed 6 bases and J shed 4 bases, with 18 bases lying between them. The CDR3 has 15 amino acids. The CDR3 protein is CASSGSQGGFYGYTF. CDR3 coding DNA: TGTGCCAGCTCTGGTTCCCAGGGAGGCTTCTATGGCTACACCTTC.

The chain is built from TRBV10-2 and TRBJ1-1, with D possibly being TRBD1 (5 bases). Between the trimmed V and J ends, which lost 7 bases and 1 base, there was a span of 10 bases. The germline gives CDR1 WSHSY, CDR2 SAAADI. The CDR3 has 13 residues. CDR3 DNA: TGCGCCAGCACGGGGGACCCGAACACTGAAGCTTTCTTT. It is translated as CASTGDPNTEAFF.

The CDR3 spells CASSFRDRGFLAFF. Here the CDR3 DNA reads TGTGCCAGCAGTTTCCGGGACAGGGGGTTTCTGGCTTTCTTT. V gene TRBV27 combines with J gene TRBJ1-1; TRBD1 aligns across 11 bases. This CDR3 comprises 14 residues. Germline V gives CDR1 MNHEY, CDR2 SMNVEV (reference sequence). Trimming cost V 3 bases and J 11 bases; bases outside gene matches: 8.

The CDR3 DNA reads as TGTGCCAGCCAGACATCGTCTTACGAGCAGTACTTC. This encodes CASQTSSYEQYF. The V gene is TRBV27, the J gene TRBJ2-7; the D is unclear. V dropped 8 bases and J dropped 4 bases, with 12 bases sitting between them. Germline CDR1 and CDR2: MNHEY and SMNVEV (reference sequence). CDR3 length: 12 residues.

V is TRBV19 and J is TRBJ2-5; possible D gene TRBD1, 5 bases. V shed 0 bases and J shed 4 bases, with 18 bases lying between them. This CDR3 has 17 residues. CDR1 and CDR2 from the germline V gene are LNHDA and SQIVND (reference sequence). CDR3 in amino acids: CASSIDLRAGAPETQYF. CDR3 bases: TGTGCCAGTAGTATAGATCTTAGAGCTGGGGCCCCAGAGACCCAGTACTTC.

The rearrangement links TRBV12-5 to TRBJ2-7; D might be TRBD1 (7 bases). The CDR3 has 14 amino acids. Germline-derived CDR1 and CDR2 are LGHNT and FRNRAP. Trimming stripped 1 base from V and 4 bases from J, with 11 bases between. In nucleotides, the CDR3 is TGTGCTAGTGGTTTGGAGTCAGGGGGGTACGAGCAGTACTTC. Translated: CASGLESGGYEQYF.

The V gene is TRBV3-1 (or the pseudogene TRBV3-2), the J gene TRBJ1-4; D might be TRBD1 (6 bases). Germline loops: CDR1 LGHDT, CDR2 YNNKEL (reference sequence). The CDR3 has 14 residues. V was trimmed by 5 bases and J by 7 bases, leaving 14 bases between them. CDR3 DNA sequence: TGTGCCAGCAGCAACCGGGACACCGTTGAAAAACTGTTTTTT. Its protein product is CASSNRDTVEKLFF.

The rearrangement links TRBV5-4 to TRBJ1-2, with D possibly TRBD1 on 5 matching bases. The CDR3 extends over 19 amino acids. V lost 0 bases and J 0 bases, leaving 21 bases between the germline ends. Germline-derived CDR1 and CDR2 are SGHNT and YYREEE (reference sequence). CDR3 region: CASSLAGGVLFSANYGYTF. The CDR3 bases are TGTGCCAGCAGCTTGGCCGGAGGGGTTCTCTTCTCAGCTAACTATGGCTACACCTTC.

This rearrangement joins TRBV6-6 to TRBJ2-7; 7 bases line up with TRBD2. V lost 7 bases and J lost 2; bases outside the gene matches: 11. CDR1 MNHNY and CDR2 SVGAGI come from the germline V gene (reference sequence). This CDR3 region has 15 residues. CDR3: CASTTGGLTPYEQYF. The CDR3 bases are TGTGCCAGCACCACGGGGGGACTAACTCCCTACGAGCAGTACTTC.

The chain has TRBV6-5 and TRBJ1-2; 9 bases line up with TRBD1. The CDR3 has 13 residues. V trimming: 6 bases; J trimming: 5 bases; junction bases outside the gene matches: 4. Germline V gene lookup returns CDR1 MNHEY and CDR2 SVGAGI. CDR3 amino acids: CASSYRGHYGYTF. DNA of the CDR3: TGTGCCAGCAGCTACAGGGGGCATTATGGCTACACCTTC.

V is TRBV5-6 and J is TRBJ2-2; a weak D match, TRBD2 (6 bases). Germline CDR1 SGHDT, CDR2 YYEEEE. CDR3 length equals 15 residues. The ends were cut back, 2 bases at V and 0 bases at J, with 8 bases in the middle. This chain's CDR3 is CASSLPGANTGELFF. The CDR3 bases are TGTGCCAGCAGCTTACCGGGAGCGAACACCGGGGAGCTGTTTTTT.

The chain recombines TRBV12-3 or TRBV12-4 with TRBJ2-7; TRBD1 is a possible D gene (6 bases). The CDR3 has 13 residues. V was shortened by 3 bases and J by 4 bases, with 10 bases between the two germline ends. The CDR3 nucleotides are TGTGCCAGCAGTTTGAGGACAGAGTACGAGCAGTACTTC. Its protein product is CASSLRTEYEQYF.

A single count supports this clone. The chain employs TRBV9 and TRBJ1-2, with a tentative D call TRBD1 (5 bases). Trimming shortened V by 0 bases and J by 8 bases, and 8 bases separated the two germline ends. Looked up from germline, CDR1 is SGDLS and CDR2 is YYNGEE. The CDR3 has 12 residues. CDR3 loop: CASSVDRGGYTF. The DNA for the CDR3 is TGTGCCAGCAGCGTAGATAGGGGAGGCTACACCTTC. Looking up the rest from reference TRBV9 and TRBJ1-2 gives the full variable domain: DSGVTQTPKHLITATGQRVTLRCSPRSGDLSVYWYQQSLDQGLQFLIQYYNGEERAKGNILERFSAQQFPDLHSELNLSSLELGDSALYFCASSVDRGGYTFGSGTRLTVV.

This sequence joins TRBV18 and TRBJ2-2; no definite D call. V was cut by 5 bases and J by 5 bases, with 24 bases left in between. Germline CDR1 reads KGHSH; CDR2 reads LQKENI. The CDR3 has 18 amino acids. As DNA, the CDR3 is TGTGCCAGCTCAGCCTACACATTATCCGCGGTACGGACCGGGGAGCTGTTTTTT. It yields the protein CASSAYTLSAVRTGELFF.

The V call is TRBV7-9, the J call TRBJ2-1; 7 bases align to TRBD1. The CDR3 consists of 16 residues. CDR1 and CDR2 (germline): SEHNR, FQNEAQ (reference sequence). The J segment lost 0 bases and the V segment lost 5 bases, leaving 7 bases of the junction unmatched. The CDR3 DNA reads TGTGCCAGCAGCCAGGGACAGCAGAGCTCCTACAATGAGCAGTTCTTC. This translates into CASSQGQQSSYNEQFF.

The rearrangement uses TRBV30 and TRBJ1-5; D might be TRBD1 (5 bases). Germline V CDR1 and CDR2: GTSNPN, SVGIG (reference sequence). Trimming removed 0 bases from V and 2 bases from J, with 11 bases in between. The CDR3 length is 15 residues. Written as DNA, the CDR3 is TGTGCCTGGAGTGTAGGGGCGGTAGGCAATCAGCCCCAGCATTTT. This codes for CAWSVGAVGNQPQHF. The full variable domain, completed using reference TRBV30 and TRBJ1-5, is SQTIHQWPATLVQPVGSPLSLECTVEGTSNPNLYWYRQAAGRGLQLLFYSVGIGQISSEVPQNLSASRPQDRQFILSSKKLLLSDSGFYLCAWSVGAVGNQPQHFGDGTRLSIL.

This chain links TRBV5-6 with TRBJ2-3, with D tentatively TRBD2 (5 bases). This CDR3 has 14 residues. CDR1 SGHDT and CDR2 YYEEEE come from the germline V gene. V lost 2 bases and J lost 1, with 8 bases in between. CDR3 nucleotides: TGTGCCAGCAGCTTCGGGGTTGGCACAGATACGCAGTATTTT. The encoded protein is CASSFGVGTDTQYF.

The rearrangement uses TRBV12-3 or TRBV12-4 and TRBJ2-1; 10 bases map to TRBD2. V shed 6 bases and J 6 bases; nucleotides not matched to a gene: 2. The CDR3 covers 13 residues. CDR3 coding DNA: TGTGCCAGCAGGCAGCGGGGGGGCAATGAGCAGTTCTTC. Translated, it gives CASRQRGGNEQFF.

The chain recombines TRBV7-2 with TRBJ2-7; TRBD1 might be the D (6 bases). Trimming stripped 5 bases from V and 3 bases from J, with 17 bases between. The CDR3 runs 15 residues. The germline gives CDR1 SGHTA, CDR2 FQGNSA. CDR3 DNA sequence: TGTGCCAGCAGCCCGGACAGCCTCCAAAACTACGAGCAGTACTTC. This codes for CASSPDSLQNYEQYF.

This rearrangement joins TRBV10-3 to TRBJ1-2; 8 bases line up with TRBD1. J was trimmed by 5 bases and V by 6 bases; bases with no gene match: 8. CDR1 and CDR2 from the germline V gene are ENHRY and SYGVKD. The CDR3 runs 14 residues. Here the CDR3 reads CAIRTTGVGYGYTF. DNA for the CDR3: TGTGCCATCAGGACGACAGGGGTGGGGTATGGCTACACCTTC.

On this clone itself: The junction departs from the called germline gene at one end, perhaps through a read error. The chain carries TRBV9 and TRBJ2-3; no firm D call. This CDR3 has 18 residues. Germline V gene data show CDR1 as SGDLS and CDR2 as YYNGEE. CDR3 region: CASSVAVKNGFGTVTQYF. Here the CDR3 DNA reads TGTGCCAGCAGCGTAGCTGTCAAAAACGGATTCGGCACAGTTACGCAGTATTTT.

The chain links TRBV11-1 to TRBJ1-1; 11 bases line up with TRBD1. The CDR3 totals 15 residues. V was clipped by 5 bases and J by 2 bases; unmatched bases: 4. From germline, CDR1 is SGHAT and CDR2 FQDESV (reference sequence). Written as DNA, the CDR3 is TGTGCCAGCAGCGCCCGGACAGGGGGCAACACTGAAGCTTTCTTT. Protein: CASSARTGGNTEAFF.